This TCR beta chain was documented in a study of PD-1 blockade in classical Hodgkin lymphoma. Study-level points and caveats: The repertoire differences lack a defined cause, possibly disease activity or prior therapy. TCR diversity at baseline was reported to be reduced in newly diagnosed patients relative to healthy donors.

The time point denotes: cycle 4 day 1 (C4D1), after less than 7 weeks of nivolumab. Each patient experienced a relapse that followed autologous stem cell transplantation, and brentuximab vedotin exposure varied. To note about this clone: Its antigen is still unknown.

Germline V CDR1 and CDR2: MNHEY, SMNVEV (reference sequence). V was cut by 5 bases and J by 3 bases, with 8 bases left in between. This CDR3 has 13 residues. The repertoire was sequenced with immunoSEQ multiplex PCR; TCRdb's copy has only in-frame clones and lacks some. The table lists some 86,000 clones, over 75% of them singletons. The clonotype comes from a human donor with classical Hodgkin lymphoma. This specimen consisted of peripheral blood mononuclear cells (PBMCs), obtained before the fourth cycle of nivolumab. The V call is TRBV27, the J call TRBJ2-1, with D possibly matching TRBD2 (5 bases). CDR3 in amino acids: CASSAGVYNEQFF. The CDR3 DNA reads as TGTGCCAGCAGTGCCGGGGTCTACAATGAGCAGTTCTTC.